This passage covers 11 T cell receptor beta chains from one sample sequenced in a study of T cell changes during pregnancy in multiple sclerosis. Data came from immunoSEQ multiplex PCR; TCRdb stores just in-frame clones and leaves some out. Among around 100,000 clones, about nine tenths were seen once, and the ten largest hold 3% to 3.5%. The sequencing used peripheral blood, collected after pregnancy. These receptors were taken from a female donor with multiple sclerosis, enrolled in a pregnancy study.

The chain uses TRBV2 and TRBJ2-7; D is perhaps TRBD2 (5 bases). Deletions cut 2 bases from V and 1 base from J, with 18 bases between. The germline CDR1 and CDR2 sequences are SNHLY and FYNNEI. The CDR3 runs 17 residues. The DNA of the CDR3 is TGTGCCAGCAGTGAATCAAAAACTAGGGTTGCATCCTACGAGCAGTACTTC. Protein product: CASSESKTRVASYEQYF.

CDR3 residues: CASSTQTTGQSNYGYTF. The CDR3 bases are TGTGCCAGTAGTACCCAGACGACGGGACAGTCTAACTATGGCTACACCTTC. The V and J genes are TRBV19 and TRBJ1-2; 7 positions match TRBD1. Trimming cost V 4 bases and J 0 bases; bases outside gene matches: 11. The V gene's germline CDR1 is LNHDA and CDR2 SQIVND (reference sequence). CDR3 length: 17 residues.

The CDR3 DNA follows: TGTGCCAGCTCCCTAGAGGGGACAGACATGGAAAAACTGTTTTTT. Translation gives CASSLEGTDMEKLFF. The genes are TRBV9 and TRBJ1-4; 7 nucleotides match TRBD1. This CDR3 spans 15 amino acids. The V and J ends lost 7 bases and 8 bases, in that order; junction bases with no gene match: 14. Germline V CDR1 and CDR2: SGDLS, YYNGEE.

This rearrangement joins TRBV2 to TRBJ2-7, with 11 positions matching TRBD1. CDR3 length: 14 amino acids. Unmatched junction bases numbered 8, after V lost 6 bases and J lost 7 bases. CDR1 and CDR2 (germline): SNHLY, FYNNEI. The CDR3 here is CASRKGQGAREQYF. The CDR3 DNA sequence: TGTGCCAGCAGAAAAGGACAGGGGGCGCGGGAGCAGTACTTC.

This clone was seen repeatedly, ten times or more. DNA of the CDR3: TGTGCCAGCAGCCTCGGATCAGGGCCGTACGAGCAGTACTTC. Encoded protein: CASSLGSGPYEQYF. The chain combines TRBV7-6 with TRBJ2-7; possible D gene TRBD1, 5 bases. Germline-derived CDR1 and CDR2 are SGHVS and FNYEAQ. V was cut by 5 bases and J by 4 bases, with 15 bases left in between. The CDR3 extends over 14 amino acids.

This clone occurred once. The chain links TRBV7-3 to TRBJ2-5; 11 bases are a match to TRBD2. The length of the CDR3 is 16 residues. Germline assignment: CDR1 SGHTA and CDR2 FQGTGA. After removal of 5 bases from V and 1 base from J, the junction contained 6 bases not matched to a gene. The CDR3 protein is CASSLGLAGGQETQYF. Written as DNA, the CDR3 is TGTGCCAGCAGCCTCGGGCTAGCGGGGGGCCAAGAGACCCAGTACTTC. Based on the CDR3 plus reference TRBV7-3 and TRBJ2-5, the full variable domain is GAGVSQTPSNKVTEKGKYVELRCDPISGHTALYWYRQSLGQGPEFLIYFQGTGAADDSGLPNDRFFAVRPEGSVSTLKIQRTERGDSAVYLCASSLGLAGGQETQYFGPGTRLLVL.

The chain is built from TRBV29-1 and TRBJ1-2; 9 nucleotides match TRBD1. Losses at the gene ends were 4 bases for V and 7 bases for J; bases not matched to a gene: 10. The germline V gene encodes CDR1 SQVTM and CDR2 ANQGSEA. The CDR3 totals 14 residues. CDR3 residues: CSVADAGTGLGYTF. CDR3 coding DNA: TGCAGCGTTGCTGATGCCGGGACAGGGCTTGGCTACACCTTC.

The chain has TRBV7-9 and TRBJ1-1; perhaps TRBD1 as D (5 bases). CDR1 and CDR2 from the germline V gene are SEHNR and FQNEAQ (reference sequence). This CDR3 has 17 residues. The V end lost 1 base, the J end lost 2 bases, and 17 bases lay between the germline ends. The CDR3 DNA is TGTGCCAGCAGCTTAGGGCGGCTCAGGGTTCTAAACACTGAAGCTTTCTTT. Translated, it gives CASSLGRLRVLNTEAFF.

The table lists this clone with a count of one. CDR3 in DNA: TGCGCCAGCAGCACCGGGGACAGGGCGACCTATGGCTACACCTTC. Translated: CASSTGDRATYGYTF. The chain is built from TRBV5-1 and TRBJ1-2, with TRBD1 matching over 9 bases. Losses at the gene ends were 4 bases for V and 4 bases for J; bases not matched to a gene: 8. The CDR3 consists of 15 residues. CDR1 is SGHRS, CDR2 YFSETQ, per germline.

The J gene is TRBJ1-1, the V gene TRBV19; a weak D match, TRBD1 (5 bases). This CDR3 comprises 14 residues. Looked up from germline, CDR1 is LNHDA and CDR2 is SQIVND (reference sequence). The ends were cut back, 5 bases at V and 3 bases at J, with 13 bases in the middle. CDR3 DNA sequence: TGTGCCAGTAGTTTCCATCCGGGGGACACTGAAGCTTTCTTT. Protein product: CASSFHPGDTEAFF.

The chain links TRBV9 to TRBJ1-4; D is unresolved. The V end lost 2 bases, the J end lost 5 bases, and 10 bases lay between the germline ends. The CDR3 sequence is 14 residues long. Germline CDR1 SGDLS, CDR2 YYNGEE. The CDR3 spells CASSVDAGNEKLFF. For the CDR3, the DNA is TGTGCCAGCAGCGTGGACGCGGGAAATGAAAAACTGTTTTTT.